The clone carrying this T cell receptor (beta chain) is a singleton in its sample. About 90 million PBMCs were counted before genomic DNA extraction. The CDR3 is 16 amino acids. Losses at the gene ends were 4 bases for V and 7 bases for J; bases not matched to a gene: 8. CDR1 and CDR2 (germline): SGHAT, FQNNGV. This entry is derived from a study of shared clonotypes between healthy human individuals. Turning to the study itself: Aged 18 to 49, the donors were two women and a few men.

Produced via immunoSEQ multiplex PCR; TCRdb's table is partial and in-frame only. The sample gives about 480,000 clones, more than 65% of which show up once; around 13% is in the top ten. Material for sequencing was PBMCs. The rearrangement joins TRBV11-2 to TRBJ2-2; 11 bases agree with TRBD1. This sequence originates from a woman aged 40 to 50 in good health. Some clones in this sample may be carry-over from other donors' samples. The CDR3 region is CASSSRTGGYGGELFF. The CDR3 nucleotides read TGTGCCAGCAGCTCCCGGACAGGGGGCTATGGCGGGGAGCTGTTTTTT.